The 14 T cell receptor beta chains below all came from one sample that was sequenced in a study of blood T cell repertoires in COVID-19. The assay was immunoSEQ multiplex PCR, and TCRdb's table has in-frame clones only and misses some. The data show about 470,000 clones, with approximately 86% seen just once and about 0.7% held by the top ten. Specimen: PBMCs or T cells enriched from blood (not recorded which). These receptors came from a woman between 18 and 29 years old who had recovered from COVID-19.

CDR3 region: CASSLLGQGGSTNYGYTF. CDR3 nucleotide sequence: TGTGCCAGCTCACTCCTCGGACAGGGGGGATCGACTAACTATGGCTACACCTTC. The chain recombines TRBV18 with TRBJ1-2; 10 bases fit TRBD1. The CDR3 runs to 18 residues. V dropped 4 bases and J dropped 0; count of bases not matched to a gene: 11. Germline V lookup: CDR1 KGHSH, CDR2 LQKENI.

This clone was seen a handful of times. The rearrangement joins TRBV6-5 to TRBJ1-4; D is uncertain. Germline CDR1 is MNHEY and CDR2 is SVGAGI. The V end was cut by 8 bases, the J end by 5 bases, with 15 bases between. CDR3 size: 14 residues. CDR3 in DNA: TGTGCCAGCTTGCTCGCGGCGGGGAATGAAAAACTGTTTTTT. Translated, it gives CASLLAAGNEKLFF.

CDR3: CASSRPGRGRNTQYF. The CDR3 DNA reads TGCGCCAGCAGCCGGCCAGGCAGGGGAAGGAATACGCAGTATTTT. The J gene is TRBJ2-3, the V gene TRBV5-1; TRBD1 is a possible D gene (6 bases). Trimming pared 4 bases from V and 7 bases from J, leaving 19 bases between. Germline loops: CDR1 SGHRS, CDR2 YFSETQ. The CDR3 is made up of 15 amino acids.

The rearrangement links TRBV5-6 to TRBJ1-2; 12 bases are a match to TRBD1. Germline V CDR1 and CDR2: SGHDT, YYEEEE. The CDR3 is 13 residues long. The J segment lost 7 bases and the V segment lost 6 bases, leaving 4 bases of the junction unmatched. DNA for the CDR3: TGTGCCAGCACGGGACAGGGGGCGCTTGGCTACACCTTC. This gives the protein CASTGQGALGYTF.

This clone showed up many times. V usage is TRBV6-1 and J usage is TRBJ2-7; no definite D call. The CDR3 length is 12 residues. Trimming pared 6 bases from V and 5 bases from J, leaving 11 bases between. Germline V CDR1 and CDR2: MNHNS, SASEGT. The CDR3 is CASSPGGNEQYF. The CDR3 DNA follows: TGTGCCAGCAGCCCAGGTGGTAACGAGCAGTACTTC.

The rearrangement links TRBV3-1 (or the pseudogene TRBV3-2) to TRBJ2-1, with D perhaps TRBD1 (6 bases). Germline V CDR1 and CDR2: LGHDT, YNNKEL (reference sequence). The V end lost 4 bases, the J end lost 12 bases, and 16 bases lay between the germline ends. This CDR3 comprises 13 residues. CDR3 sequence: CASSRIPGEPQFF. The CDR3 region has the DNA TGTGCCAGCAGCCGAATACCAGGGGAACCGCAGTTCTTC.

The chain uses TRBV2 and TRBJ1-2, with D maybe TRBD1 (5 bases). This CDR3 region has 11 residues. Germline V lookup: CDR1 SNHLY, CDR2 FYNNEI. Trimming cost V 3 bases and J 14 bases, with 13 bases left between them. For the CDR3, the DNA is TGTGCCAGCAGTGATGAAGGGGCTCGGACCTTC. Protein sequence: CASSDEGARTF.

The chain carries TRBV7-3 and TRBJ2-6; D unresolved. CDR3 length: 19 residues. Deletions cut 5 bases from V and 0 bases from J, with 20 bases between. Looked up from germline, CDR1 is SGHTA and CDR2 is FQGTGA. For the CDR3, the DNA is TGTGCCAGCAGCCCCCGGGTCGGCGGAGCATACTCTGGGGCCAACGTCCTGACTTTC. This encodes CASSPRVGGAYSGANVLTF.

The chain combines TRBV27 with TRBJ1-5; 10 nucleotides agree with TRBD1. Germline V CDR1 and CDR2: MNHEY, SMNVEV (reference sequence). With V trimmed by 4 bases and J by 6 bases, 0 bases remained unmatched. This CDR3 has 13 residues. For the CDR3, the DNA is TGTGCCAGCAGTTGGACAGGGGGTCAGCCCCAGCATTTT. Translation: CASSWTGGQPQHF.

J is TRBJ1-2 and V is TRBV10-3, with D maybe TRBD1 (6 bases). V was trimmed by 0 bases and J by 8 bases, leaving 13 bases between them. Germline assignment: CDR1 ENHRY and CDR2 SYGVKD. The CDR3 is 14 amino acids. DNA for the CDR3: TGTGCCATCAGTGAGTCGATGGGGGCGGAGGGCTACACCTTC. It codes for CAISESMGAEGYTF.

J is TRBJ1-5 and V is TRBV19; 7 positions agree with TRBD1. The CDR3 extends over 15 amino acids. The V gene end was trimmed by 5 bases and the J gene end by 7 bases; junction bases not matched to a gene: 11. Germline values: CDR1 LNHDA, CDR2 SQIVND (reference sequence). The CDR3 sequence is CASSRTGEGGQPQHF. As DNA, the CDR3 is TGTGCCAGTAGTCGCACAGGGGAAGGAGGACAGCCCCAGCATTTT. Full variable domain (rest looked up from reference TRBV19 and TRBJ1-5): DGGITQSPKYLFRKEGQNVTLSCEQNLNHDAMYWYRQDPGQGLRLIYYSQIVNDFQKGDIAEGYSVSREKKESFPLTVTSAQKNPTAFYLCASSRTGEGGQPQHFGDGTRLSIL.

The CDR3 DNA is TGTGCCAGTAGTCTTTTGGCCTGGAACACTGAAGCTTTCTTT. Translation: CASSLLAWNTEAFF. The chain joins TRBV19 to TRBJ1-1; D call uncertain. Germline CDR1 reads LNHDA; CDR2 reads SQIVND (reference sequence). The CDR3 runs 14 residues. The ends were cut back, 5 bases at V and 1 base at J, with 11 bases in the middle.

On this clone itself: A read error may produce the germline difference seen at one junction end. In nucleotides, the CDR3 is TGTGCCAGCAGCTCGGGAGTATCCGATCTCTTC. This gives the protein CASSSGVSDLF. The chain couples TRBV7-9 to TRBJ2-1, with TRBD2 as a possible D gene (6 bases). The CDR3 totals 11 residues. Germline lookup yields CDR1 SEHNR and CDR2 FQNEAQ (reference sequence).

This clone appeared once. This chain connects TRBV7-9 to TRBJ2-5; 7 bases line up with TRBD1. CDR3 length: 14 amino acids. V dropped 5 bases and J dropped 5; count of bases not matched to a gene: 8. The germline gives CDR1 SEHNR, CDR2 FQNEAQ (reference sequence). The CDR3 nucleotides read TGTGCCAGCAGCCCGACAGGGTGGAGTGAGACCCAGTACTTC. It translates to CASSPTGWSETQYF.